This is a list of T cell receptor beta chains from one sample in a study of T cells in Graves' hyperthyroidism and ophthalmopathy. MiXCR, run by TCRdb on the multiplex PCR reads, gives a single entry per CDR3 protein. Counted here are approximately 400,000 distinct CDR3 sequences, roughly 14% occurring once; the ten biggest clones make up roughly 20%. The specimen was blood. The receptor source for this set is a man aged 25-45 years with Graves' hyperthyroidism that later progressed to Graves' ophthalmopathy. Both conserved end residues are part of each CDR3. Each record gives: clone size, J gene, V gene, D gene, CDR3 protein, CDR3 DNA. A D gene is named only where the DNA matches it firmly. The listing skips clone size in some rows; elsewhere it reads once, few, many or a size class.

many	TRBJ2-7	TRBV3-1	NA	CASSQDRFYEQYF	TGTGCCAGCAGCCAAGATCGGTTCTACGAGCAGTACTTC
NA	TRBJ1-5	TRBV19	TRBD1	CASSIDTGGQPQHF	TGTGCCAGTAGTATAGATACAGGGGGGCAGCCCCAGCATTTT
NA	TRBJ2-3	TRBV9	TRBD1	CASSVSGTGGGDTQYF	TGTGCCAGCAGCGTATCCGGGACAGGGGGCGGAGATACGCAGTATTTT
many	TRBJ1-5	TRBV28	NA	CASAAGHQPQHF	TGTGCCAGCGCGGCAGGGCATCAGCCCCAGCATTTT
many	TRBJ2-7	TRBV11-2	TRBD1	CASSLGYGDRPWEQYF	TGTGCCAGCAGCTTAGGGTATGGGGACAGGCCGTGGGAGCAGTACTTC
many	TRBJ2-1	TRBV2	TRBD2	CASSPGTSGGPFYNEQFF	TGTGCCAGCAGTCCCGGGACTAGCGGGGGGCCTTTCTACAATGAGCAGTTCTTC
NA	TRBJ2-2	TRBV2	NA	CASIVRESSTGELFF	TGTGCCAGCATAGTCAGGGAGAGTAGCACCGGGGAGCTGTTTTTT
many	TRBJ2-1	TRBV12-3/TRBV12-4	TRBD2	CASSLSGGGNEQFF	TGTGCCAGCAGTTTAAGCGGGGGGGGCAATGAGCAGTTCTTC
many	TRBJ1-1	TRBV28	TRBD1	CASSMTGTEAFF	TGTGCCAGCAGTATGACAGGGACTGAAGCTTTCTTT
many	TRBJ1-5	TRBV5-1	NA	CASSLDPNQPQHF	TGCGCCAGCAGCCTCGACCCCAATCAGCCCCAGCATTTT
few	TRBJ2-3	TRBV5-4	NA	CASTLKSTDTQYF	TGTGCCAGCACCCTCAAAAGCACAGATACGCAGTATTTT
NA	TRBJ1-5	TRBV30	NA	CAWSVGAYSNQPQHF	TGTGCCTGGAGTGTAGGGGCATATAGCAATCAGCCCCAGCATTTT
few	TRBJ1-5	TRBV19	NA	CASSNHEGSNQPQHF	TGTGCCAGTAGCAATCACGAGGGCAGCAATCAGCCCCAGCATTTT
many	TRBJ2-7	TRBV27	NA	CASSSPGWIDEQYF	TGTGCCAGCAGTTCCCCAGGGTGGATAGACGAGCAGTACTTC
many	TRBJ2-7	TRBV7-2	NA	CASSLEGSGSYEQYF	TGTGCCAGCAGCTTAGAGGGTTCCGGGTCCTACGAGCAGTACTTC
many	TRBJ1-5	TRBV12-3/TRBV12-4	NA	CASSFLQATGGHQPQHF	TGTGCCAGCAGTTTTCTACAGGCTACCGGGGGCCATCAGCCCCAGCATTTT
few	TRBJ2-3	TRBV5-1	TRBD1	CASNRGGTDTQYF	TGCGCCAGCAACAGGGGGGGCACAGATACGCAGTATTTT
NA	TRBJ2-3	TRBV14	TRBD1	CASSHSGTGTGSTDMQYF	TGTGCCAGCAGCCACTCCGGGACCGGGACAGGCAGCACAGATATGCAGTATTTT
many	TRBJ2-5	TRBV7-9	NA	CASSLVGATQYF	TGTGCCAGCAGCTTAGTTGGGGCGACCCAGTACTTC
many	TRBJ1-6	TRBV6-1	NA	CASSQDRPMASPLHF	TGTGCCAGCAGCCAAGACAGACCGATGGCTTCACCCCTCCACTTT
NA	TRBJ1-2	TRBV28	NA	CASRDRREEYGYTF	TGTGCCAGCAGGGATCGGAGGGAGGAGTATGGCTACACCTTC
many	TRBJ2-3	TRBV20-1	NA	CSALVGSTDTQYF	TGCAGTGCCCTGGTCGGCTCCACAGATACGCAGTATTTT
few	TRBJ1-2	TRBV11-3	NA	CASSLEEGIGYTF	TGTGCCAGCAGCTTAGAAGAGGGTATAGGCTACACCTTC
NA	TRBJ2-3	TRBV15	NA	CATSNRRWGLDTQYF	TGTGCCACCAGCAATAGAAGGTGGGGGTTGGATACGCAGTATTTT
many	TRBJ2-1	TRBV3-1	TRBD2	CASSHLAGGGNEQFF	TGTGCCAGCAGCCACCTAGCGGGGGGGGGGAATGAGCAGTTCTTC
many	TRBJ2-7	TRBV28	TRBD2	CASSLPTSGGVYEQYF	TGTGCCAGCAGTTTACCCACTAGCGGGGGCGTCTACGAGCAGTACTTC
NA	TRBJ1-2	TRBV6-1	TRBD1	CASRRQGGGYTF	TGTGCCAGCAGGCGACAGGGTGGTGGCTACACCTTC
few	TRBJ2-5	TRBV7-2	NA	CASSFRATAGETQYF	TGTGCCAGCAGCTTCCGGGCCACGGCGGGAGAGACCCAGTACTTC